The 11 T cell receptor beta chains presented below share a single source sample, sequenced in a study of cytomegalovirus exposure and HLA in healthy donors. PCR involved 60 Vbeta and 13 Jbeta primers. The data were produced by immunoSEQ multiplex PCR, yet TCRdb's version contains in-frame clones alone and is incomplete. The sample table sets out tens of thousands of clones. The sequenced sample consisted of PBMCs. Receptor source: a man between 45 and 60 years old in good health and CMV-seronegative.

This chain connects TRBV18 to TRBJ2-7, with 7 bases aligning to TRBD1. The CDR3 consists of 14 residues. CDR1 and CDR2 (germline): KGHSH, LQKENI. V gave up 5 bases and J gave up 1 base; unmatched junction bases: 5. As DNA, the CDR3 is TGTGCCAGCTCAAAGGGACAGCTATCCTACGAGCAGTACTTC. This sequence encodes CASSKGQLSYEQYF.

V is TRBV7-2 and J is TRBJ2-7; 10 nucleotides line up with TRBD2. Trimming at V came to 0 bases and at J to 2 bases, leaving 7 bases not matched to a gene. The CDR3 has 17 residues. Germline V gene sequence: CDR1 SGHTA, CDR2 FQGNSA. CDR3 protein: CASSLAALAGAAYEQYF. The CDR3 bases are TGTGCCAGCAGCTTAGCGGCGCTAGCGGGAGCTGCCTACGAGCAGTACTTC. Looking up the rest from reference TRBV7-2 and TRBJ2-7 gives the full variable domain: GAGVSQSPSNKVTEKGKDVELRCDPISGHTALYWYRQSLGQGLEFLIYFQGNSAPDKSGLPSDRFSAERTGGSVSTLTIQRTQQEDSAVYLCASSLAALAGAAYEQYFGPGTRLTVT.

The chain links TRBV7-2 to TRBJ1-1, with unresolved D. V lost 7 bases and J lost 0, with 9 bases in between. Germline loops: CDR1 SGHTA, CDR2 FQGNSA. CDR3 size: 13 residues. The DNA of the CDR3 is TGTGCCAGCACCCGAGGGATGAACACTGAAGCTTTCTTT. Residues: CASTRGMNTEAFF.

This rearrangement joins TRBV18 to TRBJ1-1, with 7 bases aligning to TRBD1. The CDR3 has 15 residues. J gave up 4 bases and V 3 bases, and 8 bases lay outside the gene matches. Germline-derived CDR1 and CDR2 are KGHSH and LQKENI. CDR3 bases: TGTGCCAGCTCACCCAAGACAGGGCTGGGCACTGAAGCTTTCTTT. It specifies CASSPKTGLGTEAFF.

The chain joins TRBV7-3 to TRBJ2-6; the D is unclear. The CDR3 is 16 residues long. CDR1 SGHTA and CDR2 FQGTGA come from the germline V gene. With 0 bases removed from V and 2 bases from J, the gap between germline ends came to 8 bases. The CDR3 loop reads CASSLTAAAGANVLTF. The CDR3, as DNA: TGTGCCAGCAGCTTAACGGCGGCTGCTGGGGCCAACGTCCTGACTTTC.

The CDR3 region has the DNA TGTGCCAGTAGAACTAGCGGGCGCTACACCGGGGAGCTGTTTTTT. This gives the protein CASRTSGRYTGELFF. The chain carries TRBV19 and TRBJ2-2, with 9 bases identical to TRBD2. V was pared by 6 bases and J by 3 bases, with 5 bases of the junction left unmatched. This CDR3 is built from 15 residues. The germline CDR1 and CDR2 sequences are LNHDA and SQIVND (reference sequence).

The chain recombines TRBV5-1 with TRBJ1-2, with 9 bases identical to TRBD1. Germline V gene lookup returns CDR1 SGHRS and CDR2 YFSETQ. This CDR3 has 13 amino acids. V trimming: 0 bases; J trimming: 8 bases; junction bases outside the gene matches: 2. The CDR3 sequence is CASSLADRGGYTF. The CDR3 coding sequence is TGCGCCAGCAGCTTGGCGGACAGGGGAGGCTACACCTTC.

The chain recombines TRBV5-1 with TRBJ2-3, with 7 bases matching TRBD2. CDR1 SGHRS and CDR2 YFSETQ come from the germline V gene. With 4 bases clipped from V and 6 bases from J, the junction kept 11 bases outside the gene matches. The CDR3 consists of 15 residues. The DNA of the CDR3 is TGCGCCAGCAGCCGGAGAGCGGGGCCGGGTGATACGCAGTATTTT. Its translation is CASSRRAGPGDTQYF.

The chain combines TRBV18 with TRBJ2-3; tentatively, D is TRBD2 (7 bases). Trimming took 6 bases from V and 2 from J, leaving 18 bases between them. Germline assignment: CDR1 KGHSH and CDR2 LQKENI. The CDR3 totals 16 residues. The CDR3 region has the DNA TGTGCCAGCTCCCCCGAGGGGGGGCTGGTCACAGATACGCAGTATTTT. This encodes CASSPEGGLVTDTQYF.

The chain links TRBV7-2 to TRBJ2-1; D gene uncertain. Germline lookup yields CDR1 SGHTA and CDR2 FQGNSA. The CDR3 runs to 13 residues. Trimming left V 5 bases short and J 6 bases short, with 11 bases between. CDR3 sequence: CASSPRLVNEQFF. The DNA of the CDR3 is TGTGCCAGCAGCCCACGACTCGTCAATGAGCAGTTCTTC.

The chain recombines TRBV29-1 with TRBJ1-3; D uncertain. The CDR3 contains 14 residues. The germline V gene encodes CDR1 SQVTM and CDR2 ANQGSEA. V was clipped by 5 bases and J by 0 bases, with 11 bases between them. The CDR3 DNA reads TGCAGCGTTTCGGACGGGGACTCTGGAAACACCATATATTTT. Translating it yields CSVSDGDSGNTIYF.